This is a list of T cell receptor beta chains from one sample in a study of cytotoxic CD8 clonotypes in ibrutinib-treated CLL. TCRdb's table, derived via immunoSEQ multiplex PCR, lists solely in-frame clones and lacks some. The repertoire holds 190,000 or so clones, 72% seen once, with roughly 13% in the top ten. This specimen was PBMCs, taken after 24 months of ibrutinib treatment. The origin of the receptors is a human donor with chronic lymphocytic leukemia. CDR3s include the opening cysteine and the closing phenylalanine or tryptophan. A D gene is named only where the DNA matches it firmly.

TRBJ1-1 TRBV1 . CTSRYVQNTEAFF TGCACCAGCAGGTACGTACAGAACACTGAAGCTTTCTTT
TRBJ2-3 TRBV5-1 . CASSQGHWTDTQYF TGCGCCAGCAGCCAAGGCCACTGGACAGATACGCAGTATTTT
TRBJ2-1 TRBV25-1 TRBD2 CASSATLAGENNEQFF TGTGCCAGCAGTGCTACCCTAGCGGGGGAGAACAATGAGCAGTTCTTC
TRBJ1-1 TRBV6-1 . CASSEAWLGTEAFF TGTGCCAGCAGTGAAGCTTGGTTGGGCACTGAAGCTTTCTTT
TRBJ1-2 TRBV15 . CATSRDAGVRYGYTF TGTGCCACCAGCAGAGATGCGGGGGTTAGGTATGGCTACACCTTC
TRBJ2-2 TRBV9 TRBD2 CASTKGLAGAPTGELFF TGTGCCAGCACGAAGGGGCTAGCGGGAGCACCCACCGGGGAGCTGTTTTTT
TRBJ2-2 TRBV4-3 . CASSQPWDTGELFF TGCGCCAGCAGCCAACCCTGGGACACCGGGGAGCTGTTTTTT
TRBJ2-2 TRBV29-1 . CSAQTRTGELFF TGCAGCGCACAAACACGCACCGGGGAGCTGTTTTTT
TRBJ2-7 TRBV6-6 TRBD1 CASSWDRSEQYF TGTGCCAGCAGTTGGGACAGGAGCGAGCAGTACTTC
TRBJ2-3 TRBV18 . CASCLSGTDTQYF TGTGCCAGCTGTTTGAGCGGCACAGATACGCAGTATTTT
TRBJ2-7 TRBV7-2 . CASSPSGKYEQYF TGTGCCAGCAGCCCAAGCGGAAAATACGAGCAGTACTTC
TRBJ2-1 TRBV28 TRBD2 CASGELAGIDNEQFF TGTGCCAGCGGTGAACTAGCGGGAATTGACAATGAGCAGTTCTTC
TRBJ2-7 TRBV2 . CASSEPDLYEQYF TGTGCCAGCAGTGAACCGGACCTCTACGAGCAGTACTTC
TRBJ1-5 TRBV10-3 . CAISRDSNQPQHF TGTGCCATCAGTCGGGATAGCAATCAGCCCCAGCATTTT
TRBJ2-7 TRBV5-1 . CASSLAGSDEQYF TGCGCCAGCAGCTTGGCTGGCAGCGACGAGCAGTACTTC
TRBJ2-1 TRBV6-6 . CASTLAGYNEQFF TGTGCCAGCACCCTAGCAGGTTACAATGAGCAGTTCTTC
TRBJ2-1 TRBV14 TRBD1 CASSPRQGSDEQFF TGTGCCAGCAGCCCAAGACAGGGTTCCGATGAGCAGTTCTTC
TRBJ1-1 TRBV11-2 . CASRSTANTEAFF TGTGCCAGCAGATCGACAGCGAACACTGAAGCTTTCTTT
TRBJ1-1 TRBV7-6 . CASSLGTTEAFF TGTGCCAGCAGCTTAGGTACCACTGAAGCTTTCTTT
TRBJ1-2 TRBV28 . CASSTNNYGYTF TGTGCCAGCAGTACAAACAACTATGGCTACACCTTC
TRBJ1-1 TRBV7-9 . CASSLYNTEAFF TGTGCCAGCAGTCTATACAACACTGAAGCTTTCTTT